Listed below are T cell receptor beta chains from one sample, sequenced in a study of blood T cells in healthy people across ages. TCRdb re-called the 5' RACE reads with MiXCR, one entry per CDR3 protein. The sample yields about 810,000 distinct CDR3 sequences, approximately 35% seen once. Source material: blood. All receptors come from a man younger than 35 in good health. Both conserved end residues are part of each CDR3. D genes are given only for firm matches. Clone sizes are given selectively: once, few, many, or a class where the clone is expanded.

-	many	TRBV12-3/TRBV12-4	TRBJ1-1	TGTGCCAGCAGTTTAGGGCAATCGAACACTGAAGCTTTCTTT	CASSLGQSNTEAFF
TRBD1	few	TRBV4-1	TRBJ2-5	TGCGCCAGCAGCCAACCAGACAGGGGAGAGACCCAGTACTTC	CASSQPDRGETQYF
-	-	TRBV29-1	TRBJ2-1	TGCAGCGTTGATGGCACCCAAACGACCTACAATGAGCAGTTCTTC	CSVDGTQTTYNEQFF
-	many	TRBV20-1	TRBJ2-3	TGCAGTGCACCCACCGGGGCAGATACGCAGTATTTT	CSAPTGADTQYF
-	few	TRBV6-1	TRBJ1-2	TGTGCCAGCAGTGAATCGACTGACAGGCGTCTTCGAGGCTACACCTTC	CASSESTDRRLRGYTF
-	-	TRBV15	TRBJ2-7	TGTGCCACCAGCGCTAACCCCGGGCATTGGGGTGAGCAGTACTTC	CATSANPGHWGEQYF
-	-	TRBV12-3/TRBV12-4	TRBJ1-5	TGTGCCAGCAGCCGCCCTGAGTACTATCAGCCCCAGCATTTT	CASSRPEYYQPQHF
-	-	TRBV12-3/TRBV12-4	TRBJ2-6	TGTGCCAGCAGTTTCTTTCATCCGGGCGACGAACAGGGACCAATCTCTGGGGCCAACGTCCTGACTTTC	CASSFFHPGDEQGPISGANVLTF
-	-	TRBV29-1	TRBJ2-5	TGCAGCGTTTTTCTCCCCGGGACAACTAGAGGAGAGACCCAGTACTTC	CSVFLPGTTRGETQYF
TRBD1	many	TRBV20-1	TRBJ1-5	TGCAGTGCTAGAGCCGGCCATCGGACAGGGTTAAACAATCAGCCCCAGCATTTT	CSARAGHRTGLNNQPQHF
-	many	TRBV5-1	TRBJ2-7	TGCGCCAGCAGCTTGGGCCCAGAGTTAAGCTCCTACGAGCAGTACTTC	CASSLGPELSSYEQYF
-	-	TRBV14	TRBJ2-3	TGTGCCAGCAGCCGCCGACAGCCGGGGACAGATACGCAGTATTTT	CASSRRQPGTDTQYF
-	-	TRBV4-2	TRBJ1-1	TGTGCCAGCAGCCAGCGGGAGGGGCACACTGAAGCTTTCTTT	CASSQREGHTEAFF
-	many	TRBV14	TRBJ1-2	TGTGCCAGCAGCCAAGAGACCCGTAAGGGGTACTATGGCTACACCTTC	CASSQETRKGYYGYTF
TRBD1	few	TRBV2	TRBJ2-2	TGTGCCAGCAGTCCCACCGAAGGGACAGCCTACACCGGGGAGCTGTTTTTT	CASSPTEGTAYTGELFF
-	few	TRBV25-1	TRBJ1-6	TGTGCCAGCAGCCCGTCAAGTAGTATTTCACCCCTCCACTTT	CASSPSSSISPLHF
-	few	TRBV12-3/TRBV12-4	TRBJ2-7	TGTGCCAGCAGCCTTCTTCTCATGATCCACGAGCAGTACTTC	CASSLLLMIHEQYF
-	few	TRBV2	TRBJ2-5	TGTGCCAGCAGTGTGGCGAGAGAGACCCAGTACTTC	CASSVARETQYF
-	-	TRBV5-5	TRBJ2-6	TGTGCCAGCAGCTTAGGTTACTCTGGGGCCAACGTCCTGACTTTC	CASSLGYSGANVLTF
-	many	TRBV20-1	TRBJ2-1	TGCAGTGCTAGCTATGAGCAGTTCTTC	CSASYEQFF
TRBD1	few	TRBV6-2/TRBV6-3	TRBJ1-1	TGTGCCAGCAGTCTGGGAGGAAGGGGGCGTGAAGCTTTCTTT	CASSLGGRGREAFF
-	many	TRBV29-1	TRBJ2-5	TGCAGCGTTCCGGAGATCCAAGAGACCCAGTACTTC	CSVPEIQETQYF